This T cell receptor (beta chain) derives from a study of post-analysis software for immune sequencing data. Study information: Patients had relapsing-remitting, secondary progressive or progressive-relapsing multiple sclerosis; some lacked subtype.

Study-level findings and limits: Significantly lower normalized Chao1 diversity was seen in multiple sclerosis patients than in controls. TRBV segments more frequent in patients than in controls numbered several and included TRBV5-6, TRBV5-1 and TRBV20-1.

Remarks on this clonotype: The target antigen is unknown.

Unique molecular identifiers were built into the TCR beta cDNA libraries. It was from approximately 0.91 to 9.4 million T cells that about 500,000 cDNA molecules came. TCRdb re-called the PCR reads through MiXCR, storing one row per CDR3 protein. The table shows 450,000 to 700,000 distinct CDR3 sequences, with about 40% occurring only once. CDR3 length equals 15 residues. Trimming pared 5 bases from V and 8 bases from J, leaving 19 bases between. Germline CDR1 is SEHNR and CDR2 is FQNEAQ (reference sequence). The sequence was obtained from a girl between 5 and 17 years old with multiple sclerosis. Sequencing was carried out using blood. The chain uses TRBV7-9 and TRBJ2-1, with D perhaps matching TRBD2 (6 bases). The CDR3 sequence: CASSPLGGGCDEQFF. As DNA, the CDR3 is TGTGCCAGCAGCCCCCTGGGGGGAGGTTGCGATGAGCAGTTCTTC.